This entry describes one T cell receptor (beta chain). Seattle patients were enrolled during active infection and followed longitudinally. Profiled with immunoSEQ multiplex PCR; TCRdb holds only in-frame clones, not every one. The top ten hold around 6% of the sample, which has 150,000 to 200,000 clones, roughly 83% seen once. The data were obtained in a study of blood T cell repertoires in COVID-19. With 4 bases removed from V and 5 bases from J, the gap between germline ends came to 6 bases. This CDR3 is built from 12 residues. Germline V gives CDR1 SQVTM, CDR2 ANQGSEA. The sequence derives from a woman aged 35 to 49 with COVID-19, enrolled during active disease. Sequencing was carried out using peripheral blood. This chain uses TRBV29-1 with TRBJ1-6; D remains ambiguous. The CDR3 nucleotides read TGCAGCGTTGCAGATAATAATTCACCCCTCCACTTT. Its protein is CSVADNNSPLHF.